The 5 T cell receptor beta chains reported below all come from one sample, sequenced in a study of blood T cell repertoires in COVID-19. TCRdb's table, derived via immunoSEQ multiplex PCR, lists solely in-frame clones and lacks some. This sample has 250,000 or so clones, with roughly 82% found just once. Sequenced input: peripheral blood. The receptors come from a man aged 40-55 years who had recovered from COVID-19.

The genes are TRBV18 and TRBJ1-1; weak D call: TRBD1 (6 bases). The V and J ends lost 2 bases and 0 bases respectively, with 13 bases between them. CDR1 is KGHSH, CDR2 LQKENI, per germline. CDR3 length: 16 amino acids. The CDR3 nucleotides read TGTGCCAGCTCACCAGGAAACAGGGCCCTGAACACTGAAGCTTTCTTT. Translating gives CASSPGNRALNTEAFF.

The V and J genes are TRBV5-4 and TRBJ1-2, with no clear D. CDR3 length: 13 amino acids. The germline CDR1 and CDR2 sequences are SGHNT and YYREEE (reference sequence). The V end lost 0 bases, the J end lost 5 bases, and 8 bases lay between the germline ends. The CDR3 reads CASSLDRGYGYTF. The DNA for the CDR3 is TGTGCCAGCAGCTTGGACCGAGGGTATGGCTACACCTTC.

The chain employs TRBV4-1 and TRBJ2-5; TRBD2 matches at 14 bases. CDR3 length equals 20 residues. V dropped 3 bases and J dropped 4; count of bases not matched to a gene: 16. Germline lookup yields CDR1 MGHRA and CDR2 YSYEKL. The CDR3 spells CASSQTPGLAGVSQRETQYF. The CDR3 DNA reads TGCGCCAGCAGCCAGACACCGGGACTAGCGGGAGTATCACAAAGAGAGACCCAGTACTTC.

The chain recombines TRBV29-1 with TRBJ1-2; a possible D gene is TRBD1 (5 bases). CDR1 SQVTM and CDR2 ANQGSEA come from the germline V gene. CDR3 size: 14 residues. The V and J ends lost 7 bases and 0 bases respectively, with 15 bases between them. The CDR3 loop reads CSAVTGSANYGYTF. As DNA, the CDR3 is TGCAGCGCCGTAACAGGATCAGCTAACTATGGCTACACCTTC.

This chain uses TRBV6-5 with TRBJ1-3, with 7 bases identical to TRBD1. The J segment lost 8 bases and the V segment lost 5 bases, leaving 6 bases of the junction unmatched. Germline V gives CDR1 MNHEY, CDR2 SVGAGI. This CDR3 has 13 amino acids. The CDR3 reads CASSMTGSDTIYF. The CDR3 DNA reads TGTGCCAGCAGTATGACAGGGTCGGACACCATATATTTT.